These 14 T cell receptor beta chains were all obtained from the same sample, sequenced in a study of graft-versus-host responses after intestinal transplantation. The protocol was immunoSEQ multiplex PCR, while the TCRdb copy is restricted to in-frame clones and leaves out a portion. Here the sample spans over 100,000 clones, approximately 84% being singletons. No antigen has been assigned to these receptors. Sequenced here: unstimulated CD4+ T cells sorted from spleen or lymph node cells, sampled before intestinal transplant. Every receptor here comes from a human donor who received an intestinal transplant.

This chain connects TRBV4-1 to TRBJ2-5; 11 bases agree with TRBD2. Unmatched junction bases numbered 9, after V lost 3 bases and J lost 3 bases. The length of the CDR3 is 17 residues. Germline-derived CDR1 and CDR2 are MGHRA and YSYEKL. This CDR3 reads CASSHPLELAGEETQYF. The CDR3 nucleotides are TGCGCCAGCAGCCATCCCTTGGAACTAGCGGGAGAAGAGACCCAGTACTTC.

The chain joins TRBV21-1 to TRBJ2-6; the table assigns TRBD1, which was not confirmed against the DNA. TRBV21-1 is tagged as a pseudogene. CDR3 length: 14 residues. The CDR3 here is CASNRSSGANVLTF. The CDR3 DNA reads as TGTGCCAGCAACAGGAGCTCTGGGGCCAACGTCCTGACTTTC.

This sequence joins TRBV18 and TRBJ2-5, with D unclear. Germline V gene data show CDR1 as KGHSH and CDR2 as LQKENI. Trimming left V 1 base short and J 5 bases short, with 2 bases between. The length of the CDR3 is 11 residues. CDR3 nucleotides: TGTGCCAGCTCACCACTCGAGACCCAGTACTTC. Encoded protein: CASSPLETQYF.

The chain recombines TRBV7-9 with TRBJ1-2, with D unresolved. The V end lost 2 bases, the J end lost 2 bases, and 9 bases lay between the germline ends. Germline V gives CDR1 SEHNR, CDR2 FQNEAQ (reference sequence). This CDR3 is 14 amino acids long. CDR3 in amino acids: CASSLSSSNYGYTF. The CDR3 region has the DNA TGTGCCAGCAGCTTAAGCTCTTCCAACTATGGCTACACCTTC.

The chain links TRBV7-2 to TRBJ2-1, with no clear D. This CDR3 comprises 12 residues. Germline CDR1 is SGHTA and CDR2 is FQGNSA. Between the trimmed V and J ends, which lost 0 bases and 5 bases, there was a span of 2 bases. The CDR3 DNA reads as TGTGCCAGCAGCTTAGCCGACAATGAGCAGTTCTTC. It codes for CASSLADNEQFF.

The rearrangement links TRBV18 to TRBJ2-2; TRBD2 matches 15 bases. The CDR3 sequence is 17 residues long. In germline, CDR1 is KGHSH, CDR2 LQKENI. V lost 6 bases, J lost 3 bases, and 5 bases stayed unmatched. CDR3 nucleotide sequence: TGTGCCAGCTCGCTCGGACTAGCGGGAGGGCACACCGGGGAGCTGTTTTTT. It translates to CASSLGLAGGHTGELFF.

Here the CDR3 DNA reads TGTGCCAGCAGCAGTAGCGTTGAAGATACGCAGTATTTT. The encoded protein is CASSSSVEDTQYF. The chain joins TRBV5-4 to TRBJ2-3; tentatively, D is TRBD2 (5 bases). The CDR3 runs to 13 residues. With 4 bases removed from V and 5 bases from J, the gap between germline ends came to 11 bases. Germline V gene lookup returns CDR1 SGHNT and CDR2 YYREEE (reference sequence).

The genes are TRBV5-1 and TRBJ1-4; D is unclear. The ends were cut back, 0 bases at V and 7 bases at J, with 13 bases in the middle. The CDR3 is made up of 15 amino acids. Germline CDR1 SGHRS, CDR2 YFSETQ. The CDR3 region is CASSLEGKRGEKLFF. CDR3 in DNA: TGCGCCAGCAGCTTGGAAGGCAAGCGTGGTGAAAAACTGTTTTTT.

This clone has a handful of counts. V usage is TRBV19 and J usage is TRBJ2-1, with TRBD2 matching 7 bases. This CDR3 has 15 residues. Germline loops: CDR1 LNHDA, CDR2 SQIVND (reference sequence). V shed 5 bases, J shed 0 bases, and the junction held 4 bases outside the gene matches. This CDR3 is CASSLSGGSYNEQFF. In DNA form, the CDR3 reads TGTGCCAGTAGTTTGTCGGGGGGCTCCTACAATGAGCAGTTCTTC. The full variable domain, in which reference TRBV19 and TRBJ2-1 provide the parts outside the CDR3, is DGGITQSPKYLFRKEGQNVTLSCEQNLNHDAMYWYRQDPGQGLRLIYYSQIVNDFQKGDIAEGYSVSREKKESFPLTVTSAQKNPTAFYLCASSLSGGSYNEQFFGPGTRLTVL.

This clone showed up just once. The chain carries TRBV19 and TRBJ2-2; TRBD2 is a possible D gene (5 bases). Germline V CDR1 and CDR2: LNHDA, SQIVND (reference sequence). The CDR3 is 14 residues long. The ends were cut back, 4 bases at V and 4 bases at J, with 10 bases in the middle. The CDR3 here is CASSNGIPTGELFF. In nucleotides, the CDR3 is TGTGCCAGTAGTAACGGGATTCCCACCGGGGAGCTGTTTTTT.

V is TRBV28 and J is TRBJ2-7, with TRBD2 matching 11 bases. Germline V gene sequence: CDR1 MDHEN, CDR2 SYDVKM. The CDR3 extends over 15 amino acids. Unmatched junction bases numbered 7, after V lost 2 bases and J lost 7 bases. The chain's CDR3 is CASSLRLAGGGEQYF. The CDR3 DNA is TGTGCCAGCAGTTTACGTCTAGCGGGAGGTGGAGAGCAGTACTTC.

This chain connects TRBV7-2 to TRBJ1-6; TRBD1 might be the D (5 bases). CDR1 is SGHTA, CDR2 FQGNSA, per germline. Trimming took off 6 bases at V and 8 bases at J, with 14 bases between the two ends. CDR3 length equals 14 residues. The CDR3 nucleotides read TGTGCCAGCAGATGGGGCCCCTCGGATTCACCCCTCCACTTT. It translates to CASRWGPSDSPLHF.

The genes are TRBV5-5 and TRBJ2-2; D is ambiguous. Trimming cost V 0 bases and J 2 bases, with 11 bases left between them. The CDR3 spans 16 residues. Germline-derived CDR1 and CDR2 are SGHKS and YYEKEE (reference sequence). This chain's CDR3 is CASSLGHHLNTGELFF. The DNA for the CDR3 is TGTGCCAGCAGCTTGGGCCACCACCTCAACACCGGGGAGCTGTTTTTT.

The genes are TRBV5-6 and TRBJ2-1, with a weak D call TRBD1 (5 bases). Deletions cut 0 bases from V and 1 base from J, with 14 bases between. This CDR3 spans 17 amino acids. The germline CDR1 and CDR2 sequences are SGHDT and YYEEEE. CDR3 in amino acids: CASSLARARESYNEQFF. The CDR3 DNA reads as TGTGCCAGCAGCTTGGCCAGGGCTAGAGAGTCCTACAATGAGCAGTTCTTC.